This T cell receptor (beta chain) was sequenced during a study of blood T cell repertoires in COVID-19. The wider study: The United States, Italy and Spain were the sources of the acute and convalescent COVID-19 samples. In each case, the material was cDNA or gDNA derived from T cells, B-cell-depleted T cells, or PBMCs.

The CDR3 contains 16 residues. The germline CDR1 and CDR2 sequences are SNHLY and FYNNEI. V shed 5 bases and J 8 bases; nucleotides not matched to a gene: 13. Under the authors' procedure: Quantification of nucleated cells was approximated via reference gene primer amplification. Only in-frame clones appear in the TCRdb table, and some are missing; sequencing was by immunoSEQ multiplex PCR. The D gene and trimming were derived from the DNA, and the V and J assignments and clone size from that table. The table has around 76,000 clones, around 90% seen once. Sequences were obtained from peripheral blood. The rearrangement uses TRBV2 and TRBJ2-1, with 9 bases identical to TRBD2. The clonotype originates from a human donor in a cohort sampled during active COVID-19. CDR3 DNA sequence: TGTGCCAGCAGTCCCCTTAGCGGGGGACTATCATATGAGCAGTTCTTC. Protein sequence: CASSPLSGGLSYEQFF. Full variable domain (outside the CDR3, taken from reference TRBV2 and TRBJ2-1): EPEVTQTPSHQVTQMGQEVILRCVPISNHLYFYWYRQILGQKVEFLVSFYNNEISEKSEIFDDQFSVERPDGSNFTLKIRSTKLEDSAMYFCASSPLSGGLSYEQFFGPGTRLTVL.